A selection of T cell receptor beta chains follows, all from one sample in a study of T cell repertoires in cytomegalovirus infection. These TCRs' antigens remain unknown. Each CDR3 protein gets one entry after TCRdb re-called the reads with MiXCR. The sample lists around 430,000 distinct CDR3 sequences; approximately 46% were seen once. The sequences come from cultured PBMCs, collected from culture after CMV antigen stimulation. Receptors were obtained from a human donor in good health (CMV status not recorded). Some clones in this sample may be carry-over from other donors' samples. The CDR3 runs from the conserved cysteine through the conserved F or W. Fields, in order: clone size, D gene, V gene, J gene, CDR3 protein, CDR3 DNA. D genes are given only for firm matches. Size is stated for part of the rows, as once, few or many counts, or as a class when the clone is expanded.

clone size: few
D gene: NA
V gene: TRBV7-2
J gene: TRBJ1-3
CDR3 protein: CASSMGGRAIYF
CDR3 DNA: TGTGCCAGCAGCATGGGGGGGCGAGCCATATATTTT

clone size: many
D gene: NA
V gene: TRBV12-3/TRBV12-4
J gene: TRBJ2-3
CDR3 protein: CASSLRPDTQYF
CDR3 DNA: TGTGCCAGCAGTTTAAGGCCAGATACGCAGTATTTT

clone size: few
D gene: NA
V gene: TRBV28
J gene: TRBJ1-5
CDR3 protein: CATLVLGGAGNQPQHF
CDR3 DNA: TGTGCCACCCTGGTTCTCGGGGGCGCGGGGAATCAGCCCCAGCATTTT

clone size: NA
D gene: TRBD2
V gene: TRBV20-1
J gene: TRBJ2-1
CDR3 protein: CSARDRGGYNEQFF
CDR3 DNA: TGCAGTGCTAGAGATCGGGGGGGATACAATGAGCAGTTCTTC

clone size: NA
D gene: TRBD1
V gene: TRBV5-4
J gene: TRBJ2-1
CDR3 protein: CASSLPRGPNEQFF
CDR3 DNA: TGTGCCAGCAGCTTGCCAAGGGGGCCTAATGAGCAGTTCTTC

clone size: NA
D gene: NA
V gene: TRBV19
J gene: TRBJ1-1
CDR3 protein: CASSGGVPDTEPFF
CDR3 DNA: TGTGCCAGTAGCGGAGGGGTGCCCGACACTGAACCTTTCTTT

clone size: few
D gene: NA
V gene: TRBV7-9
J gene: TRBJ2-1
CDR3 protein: CASSLGGSQEQFF
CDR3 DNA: TGTGCCAGCAGCTTAGGTGGGTCCCAGGAGCAGTTCTTC

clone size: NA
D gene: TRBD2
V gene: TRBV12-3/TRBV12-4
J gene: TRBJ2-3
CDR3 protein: CASSVAGPNTQYF
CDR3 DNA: TGTGCCAGCAGTGTAGCGGGGCCAAATACGCAGTATTTT

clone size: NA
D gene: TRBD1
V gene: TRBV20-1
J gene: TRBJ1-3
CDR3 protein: CSARDSRGPGNTIYF
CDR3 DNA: TGCAGTGCTAGAGATTCCAGGGGGCCTGGAAACACCATATATTTT

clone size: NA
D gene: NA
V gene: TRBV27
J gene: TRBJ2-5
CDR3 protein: CATSPGDQETQYF
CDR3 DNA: TGTGCCACATCACCGGGGGACCAAGAGACCCAGTACTTC

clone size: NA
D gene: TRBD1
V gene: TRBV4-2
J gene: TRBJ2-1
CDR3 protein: CASSQAPGQGFDEQFF
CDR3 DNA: TGTGCCAGCAGCCAAGCCCCGGGACAGGGTTTTGATGAGCAGTTCTTC

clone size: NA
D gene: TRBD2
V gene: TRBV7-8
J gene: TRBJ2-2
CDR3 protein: CASSSFREVTGELFF
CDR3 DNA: TGTGCCAGCAGCTCTTTCCGGGAGGTCACCGGGGAGCTGTTTTTT

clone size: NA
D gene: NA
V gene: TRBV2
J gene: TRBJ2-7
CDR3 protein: CATRGQYFEQYF
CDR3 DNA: TGTGCCACGCGGGGACAGTACTTCGAGCAGTACTTC

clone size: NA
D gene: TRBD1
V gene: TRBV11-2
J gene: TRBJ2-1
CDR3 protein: CASSPLPGQGNSYNEQFF
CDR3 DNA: TGTGCCAGCAGCCCACTACCCGGACAGGGAAACTCCTACAATGAGCAGTTCTTC

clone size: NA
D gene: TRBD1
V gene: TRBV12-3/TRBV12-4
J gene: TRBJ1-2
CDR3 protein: CASSSTGAGYGYTF
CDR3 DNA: TGTGCCAGCAGCTCCACAGGGGCTGGCTATGGCTACACCTTC

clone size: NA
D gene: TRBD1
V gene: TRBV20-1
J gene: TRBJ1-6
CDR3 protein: CSAREGQPWVSPLHF
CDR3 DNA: TGCAGTGCTAGAGAGGGACAGCCATGGGTTTCACCCCTCCACTTT

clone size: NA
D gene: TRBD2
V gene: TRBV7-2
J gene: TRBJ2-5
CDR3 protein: CASSIARLADLYQETQYF
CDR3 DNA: TGTGCCAGCAGCATCGCGCGCCTAGCGGACCTGTACCAAGAGACCCAGTACTTC

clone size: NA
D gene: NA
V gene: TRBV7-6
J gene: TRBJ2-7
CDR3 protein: CASSLRTLGNEQYF
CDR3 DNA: TGTGCCAGCAGCCTCCGGACCTTAGGAAACGAGCAGTACTTC

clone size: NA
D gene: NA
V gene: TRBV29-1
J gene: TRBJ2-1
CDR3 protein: CSVEDRSYNEQFF
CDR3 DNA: TGCAGCGTTGAGGACAGATCCTACAATGAGCAGTTCTTC

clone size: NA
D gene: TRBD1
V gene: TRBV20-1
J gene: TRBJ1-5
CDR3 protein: CATGGQGNQPQHF
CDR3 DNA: TGCGCAACAGGGGGCCAGGGCAATCAGCCCCAGCATTTT

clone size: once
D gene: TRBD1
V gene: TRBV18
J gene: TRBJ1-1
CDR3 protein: CASSPLLDRANTEAFF
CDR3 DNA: TGTGCCAGCTCACCACTTTTGGACAGGGCGAACACTGAAGCTTTCTTT

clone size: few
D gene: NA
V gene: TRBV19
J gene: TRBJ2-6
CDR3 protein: CASSIAPAGAAAGANVLTF
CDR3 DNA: TGTGCCAGTAGTATAGCCCCGGCAGGGGCCGCCGCTGGGGCCAACGTCCTGACTTTC

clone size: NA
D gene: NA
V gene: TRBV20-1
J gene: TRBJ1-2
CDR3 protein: CSAANDNYGYTF
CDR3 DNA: TGCAGTGCTGCCAACGATAACTATGGCTACACCTTC

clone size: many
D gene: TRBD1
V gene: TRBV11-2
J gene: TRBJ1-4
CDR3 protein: CASSRRTGGSEKLFF
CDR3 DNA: TGTGCCAGCAGCAGACGGACAGGGGGTTCTGAAAAACTGTTTTTT

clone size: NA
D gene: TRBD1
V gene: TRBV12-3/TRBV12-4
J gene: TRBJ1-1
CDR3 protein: CASSPTQGQGASGAFF
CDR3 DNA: TGTGCCAGCAGTCCGACCCAGGGACAGGGGGCCTCGGGGGCTTTCTTT

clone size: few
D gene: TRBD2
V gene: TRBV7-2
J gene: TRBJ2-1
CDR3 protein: CASSLAVGLAGLGNEQFF
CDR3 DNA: TGTGCCAGCAGCTTGGCCGTGGGGCTAGCGGGGTTGGGTAATGAGCAGTTCTTC

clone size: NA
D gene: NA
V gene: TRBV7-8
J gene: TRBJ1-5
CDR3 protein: CASSIRGYSNQPQHF
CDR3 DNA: TGTGCCAGCAGCATTAGGGGGTATAGCAATCAGCCCCAGCATTTT

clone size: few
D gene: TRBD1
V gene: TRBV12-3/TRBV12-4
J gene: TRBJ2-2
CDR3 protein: CASSYSGTGATNTGELFF
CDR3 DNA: TGTGCCAGCAGTTACTCCGGGACAGGGGCTACGAACACCGGGGAGCTGTTTTTT

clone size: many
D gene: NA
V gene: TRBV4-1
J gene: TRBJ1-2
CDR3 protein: CASSQARNYGYTF
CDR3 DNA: TGCGCCAGCAGCCAAGCCAGAAACTATGGCTACACCTTC

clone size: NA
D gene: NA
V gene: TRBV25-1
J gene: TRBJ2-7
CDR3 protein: CASSNRVEQYF
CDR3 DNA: TGTGCCAGCAGCAACAGGGTGGAGCAGTACTTC

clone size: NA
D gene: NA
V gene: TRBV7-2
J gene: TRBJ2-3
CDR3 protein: CASSRSSGRTDTQYF
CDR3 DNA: TGTGCCAGCAGCCGAAGCTCAGGGCGGACAGATACGCAGTATTTT

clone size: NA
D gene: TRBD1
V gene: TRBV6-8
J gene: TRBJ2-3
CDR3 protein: CASSITGGRTDTQYF
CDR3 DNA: TGTGCCAGCAGTATTACAGGGGGCCGCACAGATACGCAGTATTTT

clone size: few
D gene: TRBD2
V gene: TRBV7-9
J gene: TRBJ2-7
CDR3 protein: CASSAGGGSYEQYF
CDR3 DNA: TGTGCCAGCAGCGCCGGGGGGGGGTCCTACGAGCAGTACTTC

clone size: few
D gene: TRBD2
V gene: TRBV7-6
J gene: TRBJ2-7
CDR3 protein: CASSLVLAGGEQYF
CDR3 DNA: TGTGCCAGCAGCTTAGTTCTAGCGGGAGGCGAGCAGTACTTC

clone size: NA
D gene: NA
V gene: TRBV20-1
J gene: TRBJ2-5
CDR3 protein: CSAITFGGDQETQYF
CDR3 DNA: TGCAGTGCTATAACGTTCGGGGGAGACCAAGAGACCCAGTACTTC

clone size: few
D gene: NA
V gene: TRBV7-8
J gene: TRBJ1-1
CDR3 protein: CASSRRSGSRTEAFF
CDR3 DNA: TGTGCCAGCAGCCGACGATCGGGGTCTCGAACTGAAGCTTTCTTT

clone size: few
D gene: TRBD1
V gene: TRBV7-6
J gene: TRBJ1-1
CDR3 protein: CASSLAPTGSGEAFF
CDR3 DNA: TGTGCCAGCAGCTTAGCCCCGACAGGGAGCGGTGAAGCTTTCTTT

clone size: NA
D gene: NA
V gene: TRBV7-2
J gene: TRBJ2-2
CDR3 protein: CASSLGTASSPGELFF
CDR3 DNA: TGTGCCAGCAGCTTAGGGACAGCATCTAGCCCCGGGGAGCTGTTTTTT

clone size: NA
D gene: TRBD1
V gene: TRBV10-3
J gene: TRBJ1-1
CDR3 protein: CAISENRGTEAFF
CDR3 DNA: TGTGCCATCAGTGAGAACAGGGGGACTGAAGCTTTCTTT

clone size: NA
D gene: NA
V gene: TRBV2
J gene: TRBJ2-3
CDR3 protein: CASSVEGSTDTQYF
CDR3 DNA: TGTGCCAGCAGTGTTGAGGGCAGCACAGATACGCAGTATTTT

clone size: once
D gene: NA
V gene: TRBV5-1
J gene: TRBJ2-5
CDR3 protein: CASSLGLGANQETQYF
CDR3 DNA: TGCGCCAGCAGCTTGGGGTTAGGGGCGAACCAAGAGACCCAGTACTTC

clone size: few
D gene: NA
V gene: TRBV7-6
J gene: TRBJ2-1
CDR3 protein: CASSRGQTYNEQFF
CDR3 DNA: TGTGCCAGCAGCCGCGGACAGACCTACAATGAGCAGTTCTTC

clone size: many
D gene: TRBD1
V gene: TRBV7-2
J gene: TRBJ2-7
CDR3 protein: CASSRDVGTGGYEQYF
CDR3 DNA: TGTGCCAGCAGTCGGGACGTAGGGACAGGGGGCTACGAGCAGTACTTC

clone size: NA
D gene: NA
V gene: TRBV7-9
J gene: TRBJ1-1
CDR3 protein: CASSLSRARTEAFF
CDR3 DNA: TGTGCCAGCAGCTTATCCAGGGCCCGAACTGAAGCTTTCTTT

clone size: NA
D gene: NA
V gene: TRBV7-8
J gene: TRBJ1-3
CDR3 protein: CASSPSRGGNTIYF
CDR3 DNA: TGTGCCAGCAGCCCAAGTCGGGGCGGAAACACCATATATTTT

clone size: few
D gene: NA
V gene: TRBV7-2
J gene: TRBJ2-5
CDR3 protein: CASSLEFVGETQYF
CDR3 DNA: TGTGCCAGCAGCTTAGAGTTCGTGGGTGAGACCCAGTACTTC

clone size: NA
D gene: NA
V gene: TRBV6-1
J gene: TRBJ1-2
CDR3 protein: CASSVSRGNYGYTF
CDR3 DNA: TGTGCCAGCAGTGTAAGCAGAGGGAACTATGGCTACACCTTC

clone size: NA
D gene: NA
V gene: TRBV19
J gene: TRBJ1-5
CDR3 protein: CASSMGPNQPQHF
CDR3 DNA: TGTGCCAGTAGTATGGGGCCAAATCAGCCCCAGCATTTT

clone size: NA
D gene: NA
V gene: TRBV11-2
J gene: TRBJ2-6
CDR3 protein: CASSLVAGAGANVLTF
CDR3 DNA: TGTGCCAGCAGCTTAGTGGCAGGGGCGGGGGCCAACGTCCTGACTTTC

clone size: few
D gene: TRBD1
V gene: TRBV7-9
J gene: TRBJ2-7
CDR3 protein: CASSDTQGASGQYF
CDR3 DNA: TGTGCCAGCAGCGATACCCAGGGGGCGTCCGGGCAGTACTTC

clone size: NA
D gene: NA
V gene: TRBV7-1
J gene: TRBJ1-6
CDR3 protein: CASSTTNSPLHF
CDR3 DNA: TGTGCCAGCAGCACAACGAATTCACCCCTCCACTTT

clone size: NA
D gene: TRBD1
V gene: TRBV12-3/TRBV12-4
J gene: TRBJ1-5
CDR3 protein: CASSHPTGGRMGNQPQHF
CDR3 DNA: TGTGCCAGCAGCCACCCGACAGGGGGGCGCATGGGCAATCAGCCCCAGCATTTT

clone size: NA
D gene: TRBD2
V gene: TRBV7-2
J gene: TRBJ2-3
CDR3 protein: CASSSLAGGGDTQYF
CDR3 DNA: TGTGCCAGCAGCAGTCTAGCGGGGGGTGGAGATACGCAGTATTTT